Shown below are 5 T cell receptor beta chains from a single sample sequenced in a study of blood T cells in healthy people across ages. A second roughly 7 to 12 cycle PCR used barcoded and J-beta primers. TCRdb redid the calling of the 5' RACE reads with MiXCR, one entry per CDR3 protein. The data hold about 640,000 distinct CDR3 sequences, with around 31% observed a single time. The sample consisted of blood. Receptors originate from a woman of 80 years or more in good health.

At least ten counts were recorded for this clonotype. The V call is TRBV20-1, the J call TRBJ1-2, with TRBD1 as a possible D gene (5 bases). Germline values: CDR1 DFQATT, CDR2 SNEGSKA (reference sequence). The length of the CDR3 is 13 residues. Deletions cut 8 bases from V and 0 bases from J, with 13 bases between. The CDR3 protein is CSPAGASNYGYTF. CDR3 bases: TGCAGTCCCGCCGGGGCTTCTAACTATGGCTACACCTTC.

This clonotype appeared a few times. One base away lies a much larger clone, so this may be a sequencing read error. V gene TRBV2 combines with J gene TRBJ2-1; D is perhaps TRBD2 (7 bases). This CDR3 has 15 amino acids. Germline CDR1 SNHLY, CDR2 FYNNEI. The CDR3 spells CAGSGGASSYNEQFF. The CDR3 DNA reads TGTGCCGGCAGTGGGGGGGCTAGCTCGTACAATGAGCAGTTCTTC. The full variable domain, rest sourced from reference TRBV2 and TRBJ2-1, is EPEVTQTPSHQVTQMGQEVILRCVPISNHLYFYWYRQILGQKVEFLVSFYNNEISEKSEIFDDQFSVERPDGSNFTLKIRSTKLEDSAMYFCAGSGGASSYNEQFFGPGTRLTVL.

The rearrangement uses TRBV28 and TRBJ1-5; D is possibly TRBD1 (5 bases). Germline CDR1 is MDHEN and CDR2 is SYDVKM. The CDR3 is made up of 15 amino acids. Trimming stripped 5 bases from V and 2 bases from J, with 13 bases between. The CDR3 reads CASSTVMGGNQPQHF. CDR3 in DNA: TGTGCCAGCAGTACGGTAATGGGGGGCAATCAGCCCCAGCATTTT.

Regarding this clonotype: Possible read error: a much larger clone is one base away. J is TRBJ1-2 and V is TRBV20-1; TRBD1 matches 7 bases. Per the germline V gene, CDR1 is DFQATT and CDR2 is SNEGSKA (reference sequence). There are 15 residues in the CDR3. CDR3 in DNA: TGCAGTGCTGGAGACCGCATTGACAGGGCCTATGGCTACACCTTC. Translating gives CSAGDRIDRAYGYTF.

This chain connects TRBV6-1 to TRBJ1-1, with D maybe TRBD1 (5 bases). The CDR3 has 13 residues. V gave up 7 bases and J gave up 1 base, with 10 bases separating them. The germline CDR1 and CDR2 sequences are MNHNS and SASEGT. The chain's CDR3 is CASTSQGNTEAFF. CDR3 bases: TGTGCCAGCACCTCCCAGGGGAACACTGAAGCTTTCTTT.